The 17 T cell receptor beta chains given below trace back to one sample, sequenced in a study of early T cells in non-severe SARS-CoV-2 infection (dated by TCRdb to the early 2020s). Library generation was performed with 5' RACE. The sample was run on a NextSeq 500. TCRdb took the public reads, trimmed them with fastp at Q25, ran MiXCR for clone calling and kept in-frame beta chains. CDR3 protein duplicates are merged, each entry listing the most common genes and DNA. This sample gives tens of thousands of distinct CDR3 sequences in total; roughly 8% of them show up just once. The ten biggest clones cover about a tenth of the sample. The sequencing sample was made of whole blood. All receptors derive from an adult who was a healthcare worker with PCR-confirmed SARS-CoV-2 infection or an uninfected control (not recorded which).

This clonotype has at least ten counts. The chain has TRBV6-1 and TRBJ2-3, with 10 bases matching TRBD1. Trimming removed 6 bases from V and 6 bases from J; junction bases left unmatched: 9. This CDR3 comprises 15 residues. CDR1 and CDR2 (germline): MNHNS, SASEGT. CDR3 in amino acids: CASSIRDRGSDTQYF. For the CDR3, the DNA is TGTGCCAGCAGCATACGGGACAGGGGCTCCGATACGCAGTATTTT.

This clonotype was recorded a few times. The chain uses TRBV5-5 and TRBJ1-1, with TRBD1 as a possible D gene (5 bases). The V and J ends lost 4 bases and 3 bases respectively, with 16 bases between them. The CDR3 covers 15 residues. Germline-derived CDR1 and CDR2 are SGHKS and YYEKEE (reference sequence). The chain's CDR3 is CASSPDKKEYTEAFF. CDR3 in DNA: TGTGCCAGCAGCCCGGACAAAAAGGAGTACACTGAAGCTTTCTTT.

This clonotype occurred a few times. The gene calls are TRBV7-8 and TRBJ2-2; TRBD2 aligns across 10 bases. Germline V gene data show CDR1 as SGHVS and CDR2 as FQNEAQ. J gave up 5 bases and V 1 base, and 4 bases lay outside the gene matches. The CDR3 is made up of 16 amino acids. CDR3: CASSLVVAGGTGELFF. DNA of the CDR3: TGTGCCAGCAGCTTAGTGGTAGCGGGAGGAACCGGGGAGCTGTTTTTT.

This clonotype was picked up a small number of times. The chain recombines TRBV20-1 with TRBJ2-1; 9 bases map to TRBD2. V dropped 5 bases and J dropped 8; count of bases not matched to a gene: 13. From germline, CDR1 is DFQATT and CDR2 SNEGSKA (reference sequence). The CDR3 spans 15 residues. The CDR3 DNA reads TGCAGTGCTCCGAACGCGGGGGGGAGGTTAGATGAGCAGTTCTTC. It is translated as CSAPNAGGRLDEQFF.

This clonotype has more than one count but fewer than ten. The chain has TRBV11-2 and TRBJ2-5, with D possibly called TRBD1 or TRBD2 (5 bases each). The V end lost 2 bases, the J end lost 3 bases, and 13 bases lay between the germline ends. The CDR3 length is 15 residues. Germline CDR1 is SGHAT and CDR2 is FQNNGV. CDR3 nucleotide sequence: TGTGCCAGCAGCTTAACCGGGACGGAGAAAGAGACCCAGTACTTC. Its translation is CASSLTGTEKETQYF.

This clonotype was detected ten times or more. V is TRBV6-5 and J is TRBJ2-3; D perhaps matches TRBD2 (6 bases). The CDR3 covers 15 residues. V lost 6 bases to trimming and J lost 2 bases, with 15 bases between them. The germline V gene has CDR1 MNHEY and CDR2 SVGAGI. DNA for the CDR3: TGTGCCAGCAGCTTACTCGGGGGAGTCACAGATACGCAGTATTTT. Translating gives CASSLLGGVTDTQYF.

The rearrangement uses TRBV18 and TRBJ1-1; 11 bases align to TRBD1. J gave up 3 bases and V 6 bases, and 6 bases lay outside the gene matches. This CDR3 comprises 15 residues. Germline CDR1 and CDR2: KGHSH and LQKENI. The CDR3 DNA reads as TGTGCCAGCTCCCCGGACAGGGGGCTTGACACTGAAGCTTTCTTT. Residues: CASSPDRGLDTEAFF.

The chain uses TRBV7-8 and TRBJ2-1; 7 positions agree with TRBD2. V was clipped by 2 bases and J by 2 bases; unmatched bases: 9. The CDR3 totals 17 residues. Germline V gives CDR1 SGHVS, CDR2 FQNEAQ. The CDR3 here is CASSLMVAGIAYNEQFF. DNA of the CDR3: TGTGCCAGCAGCTTAATGGTAGCGGGCATAGCCTACAATGAGCAGTTCTTC.

V usage is TRBV5-4 and J usage is TRBJ2-2, with D possibly matching TRBD2 (6 bases). The CDR3 has 13 amino acids. The V gene's germline CDR1 is SGHNT and CDR2 YYREEE (reference sequence). Trimming removed 8 bases at V and 9 bases at J, with 17 bases between. This CDR3 reads CARYGTPDRELFF. CDR3 DNA sequence: TGTGCCAGATACGGGACTCCCGACCGGGAGCTGTTTTTT.

Many counts were recorded for this clonotype. The chain has TRBV7-9 and TRBJ2-4, with D possibly being TRBD1 (5 bases). V dropped 1 base and J dropped 6 bases, with 10 bases sitting between them. This CDR3 has 14 amino acids. Germline CDR1 and CDR2: SEHNR and FQNEAQ (reference sequence). The CDR3 nucleotides read TGTGCCAGCAGCTTAGATGCAGGGCCAAACATTCAGTACTTC. It codes for CASSLDAGPNIQYF.

This clonotype was seen at least ten times. The chain couples TRBV11-2 to TRBJ2-5; TRBD2 matches 10 bases. This CDR3 is built from 14 residues. Germline values: CDR1 SGHAT, CDR2 FQNNGV. The V segment lost 5 bases and the J segment 5 bases; nucleotides outside the gene matches: 5. The CDR3 sequence is CASSLGLAMETQYF. In nucleotides, the CDR3 is TGTGCCAGCAGCCTGGGACTAGCGATGGAGACCCAGTACTTC.

This clonotype has a count of ten or more. V usage is TRBV28 and J usage is TRBJ2-1; TRBD2 might be the D (6 bases). Germline CDR1 and CDR2: MDHEN and SYDVKM. V was pared by 6 bases and J by 10 bases, with 10 bases between. This CDR3 contains 11 residues. The CDR3 nucleotides read TGTGCCAGCAGCACTGGACTAGAGCAGTTCTTC. It codes for CASSTGLEQFF. The full variable domain, with the rest looked up from reference TRBV28 and TRBJ2-1, is DVKVTQSSRYLVKRTGEKVFLECVQDMDHENMFWYRQDPGLGLRLIYFSYDVKMKEKGDIPEGYSVSREKKERFSLILESASTNQTSMYLCASSTGLEQFFGPGTRLTVL.

This clonotype came up many times. The chain joins TRBV3-1 to TRBJ1-1, with unresolved D. The CDR3 sequence is 13 residues long. Between the trimmed V and J ends, which lost 3 bases and 3 bases, there was a span of 8 bases. Per germline, CDR1 LGHDT and CDR2 YNNKEL (reference sequence). The CDR3 region has the DNA TGTGCCAGCAGCCATCCAAAGGACACTGAAGCTTTCTTT. Protein product: CASSHPKDTEAFF.

In this sample, this clonotype turned up many times. The CDR3 DNA is TGTGCCAGCTCACCAGGAGACAGGTATTACAATGAGCAGTTCTTC. It encodes CASSPGDRYYNEQFF. The chain is built from TRBV18 and TRBJ2-1, with D possibly matching TRBD1 (6 bases). The length of the CDR3 is 15 residues. Germline lookup yields CDR1 KGHSH and CDR2 LQKENI. The V end was cut by 2 bases, the J end by 4 bases, with 12 bases between.

This clonotype appeared many times. The rearrangement uses TRBV12-3 or TRBV12-4 and TRBJ1-2, with TRBD1 identical over 8 bases. This CDR3 region has 14 residues. V lost 7 bases and J lost 3; bases outside the gene matches: 7. CDR3: CASTHAQGDYGYTF. The CDR3 DNA reads TGTGCCAGCACCCACGCACAGGGGGACTATGGCTACACCTTC.

This clonotype was recorded a few times. This chain uses TRBV21-1 with TRBJ1-1. TRBV21-1 is listed as a pseudogene. The CDR3 is 13 residues long. The CDR3 here is CASCRRPNTEAFF. CDR3 nucleotide sequence: TGTGCCAGCTGCCGACGTCCGAACACTGAAGCTTTCTTT.

This clonotype was detected only a few times. J is TRBJ1-3 and V is TRBV21-1. TRBV21-1 is an annotated pseudogene. CDR3 length equals 15 residues. CDR3 sequence reads: CASSSGSDPGNTIYF. CDR3 DNA sequence: TGTGCCAGCAGCAGTGGCTCGGACCCTGGAAACACCATATATTTT.